This TCR beta chain came from a study of T-cell reconstitution after alpha-beta-depleted transplantation in children. The V and J ends lost 2 bases and 3 bases respectively, with 11 bases between them. The CDR3 covers 15 residues. From germline, CDR1 is MNHEY and CDR2 SVGAGI. Notes on the study in general: Roughly two months post-transplant, alpha-beta T cells reportedly originated from several hundred graft clones that had expanded. From surviving recipient T cells and thymic progenitors came the high day-60 TCRbeta diversity observed in some patients. Hyperexpanded clones declined; after one year, newly produced T cells mostly supplied diversity.

As it was prepared, the TCRbeta library received unique molecular identifiers. TCRdb ran MiXCR on the PCR reads and lists one entry per CDR3 protein. Of approximately 300,000 distinct CDR3 sequences in the sample, roughly a tenth were seen once. This clonotype was counted many times. Antigen specificity is unknown. The chain couples TRBV6-5 to TRBJ2-4; D could derive from TRBD1 or TRBD2 (5 bases each). The specimen comprised PBMCs, sampled before TCRalphabeta/CD19-depleted stem cell transplant. The TCR comes from a boy younger than two with acute myeloid leukemia, due to receive a stem cell transplant. The CDR3 sequence is CASSYRGAGKNIQYF. The CDR3 region has the DNA TGTGCCAGCAGTTACAGGGGAGCAGGCAAAAACATTCAGTACTTC.